Presented here are 23 T cell receptor beta chains from one specimen sequenced in a study of shared clonotypes between healthy human individuals. Profiling relied on immunoSEQ multiplex PCR, and the TCRdb table lists in-frame clones only, not all of them. The data hold roughly 2,500,000 clones, with over 85% observed a single time. Sequencing was performed on naive CD4+ T cells from PBMCs. Subset reported: CD45RA+ positively selected. The source is a young man in good health. Some clones in this sample may be carry-over from other donors' samples.

The rearrangement links TRBV2 to TRBJ1-4; 9 nucleotides align to TRBD1. The trim removed 3 bases at V and 5 bases at J, leaving 4 bases unmatched. CDR3 length: 15 amino acids. CDR1 SNHLY and CDR2 FYNNEI come from the germline V gene. CDR3 sequence: CASSERQGVNEKLFF. In nucleotides, the CDR3 is TGTGCCAGCAGTGAGAGACAGGGGGTAAATGAAAAACTGTTTTTT.

The chain carries TRBV18 and TRBJ2-1; possible D gene TRBD2, 5 bases. The germline gives CDR1 KGHSH, CDR2 LQKENI. There are 14 residues in the CDR3. The V end was cut by 7 bases, the J end by 0 bases, with 10 bases between. CDR3 nucleotide sequence: TGTGCCAGCTTGCGGGTAAGCTCCTACAATGAGCAGTTCTTC. Translated, it gives CASLRVSSYNEQFF.

This rearrangement joins TRBV28 to TRBJ2-5; D unresolved. CDR1 is MDHEN and CDR2 is SYDVKM in the germline V gene. This CDR3 comprises 14 residues. Trimming cost V 4 bases and J 5 bases, with 14 bases left between them. As DNA, the CDR3 is TGTGCCAGCAGTTATCTAGGGATTCGCGAGACCCAGTACTTC. Residues: CASSYLGIRETQYF.

This clone has only a few counts. This sequence joins TRBV2 and TRBJ1-1, with D perhaps TRBD1 (6 bases). The V and J ends lost 4 bases and 1 base respectively, with 10 bases between them. Germline-derived CDR1 and CDR2 are SNHLY and FYNNEI. The CDR3 covers 14 residues. This CDR3 reads CASSVTGTNTEAFF. CDR3 nucleotides: TGTGCCAGCAGTGTTACAGGGACGAACACTGAAGCTTTCTTT.

The chain uses TRBV18 and TRBJ2-7; 12 positions agree with TRBD2. Germline values: CDR1 KGHSH, CDR2 LQKENI. V was pared by 8 bases and J by 4 bases, with 3 bases of the junction left unmatched. The CDR3 is 13 residues long. The CDR3 nucleotides read TGTGCCAGCGCCACTAGCGGGGGGTACGAGCAGTACTTC. Its translation: CASATSGGYEQYF.

The count of this clone is one. J is TRBJ2-3 and V is TRBV25-1, with D unresolved. Trimming removed 2 bases at V and 3 bases at J, with 3 bases between. The CDR3 loop spans 12 amino acids. Per germline, CDR1 MGHDK and CDR2 SYGVNS. The CDR3 DNA follows: TGTGCCAGCAGTGAACTGACAGATACGCAGTATTTT. This sequence encodes CASSELTDTQYF.

The V and J genes are TRBV11-2 and TRBJ1-5; perhaps TRBD1 as D (6 bases). The CDR3 runs 17 residues. Germline CDR1 and CDR2: SGHAT and FQNNGV. Trimming removed 5 bases at V and 0 bases at J, with 17 bases between. CDR3 DNA sequence: TGTGCCAGCAGCCCCCTCGCCGGACAGTTTAGCAATCAGCCCCAGCATTTT. Protein product: CASSPLAGQFSNQPQHF.

This chain connects TRBV6-1 to TRBJ1-1, with unresolved D. This CDR3 has 12 residues. Trimming removed 3 bases at V and 7 bases at J, with 9 bases between. From germline, CDR1 is MNHNS and CDR2 SASEGT. As DNA, the CDR3 is TGTGCCAGCAGTGAGGGGTGGAATGAAGCTTTCTTT. Amino acids: CASSEGWNEAFF.

The genes are TRBV20-1 and TRBJ2-5, with D uncertain. This CDR3 spans 11 amino acids. Germline values: CDR1 DFQATT, CDR2 SNEGSKA (reference sequence). Trimming removed 1 base from V and 6 bases from J, with 6 bases in between. The CDR3 loop is CSARGGKTQYF. CDR3 sequence (DNA): TGCAGTGCTAGAGGAGGAAAGACCCAGTACTTC.

The rearrangement links TRBV9 to TRBJ1-3; D possibly corresponds to TRBD1 (6 bases). The V end lost 3 bases, the J end lost 5 bases, and 12 bases lay between the germline ends. This CDR3 spans 14 amino acids. The V gene's germline CDR1 is SGDLS and CDR2 YYNGEE. The CDR3 bases are TGTGCCAGCAGCGCGGGAGGGGGTAGAAACACCATATATTTT. Encoded protein: CASSAGGGRNTIYF.

The chain employs TRBV5-6 and TRBJ2-7; D may be TRBD1 or TRBD2 (5 bases each). The CDR3 spans 13 residues. Trimming took 0 bases from V and 5 from J, leaving 9 bases between them. Germline V gene data show CDR1 as SGHDT and CDR2 as YYEEEE. The CDR3 nucleotides are TGTGCCAGCAGCTTGGCCGGGGCCCACGAGCAGTACTTC. Protein sequence: CASSLAGAHEQYF.

This chain joins TRBV4-1 and TRBJ2-2; TRBD2 matches at 13 bases. The CDR3 spans 15 residues. CDR1 is MGHRA, CDR2 YSYEKL, per germline. Trimming took 4 bases from V and 8 from J; bases not matched to a gene: 4. As DNA, the CDR3 is TGCGCCAGCAGCCCGACTAGCGGGAGGTTTGGGGAGCTGTTTTTT. The encoded protein is CASSPTSGRFGELFF.

The chain joins TRBV28 to TRBJ2-7; D is undetermined. The V end lost 5 bases, the J end lost 4 bases, and 12 bases lay between the germline ends. The germline V gene has CDR1 MDHEN and CDR2 SYDVKM. The CDR3 covers 13 residues. The CDR3 is CASSPLKVYEQYF. CDR3 coding DNA: TGTGCCAGCAGTCCTTTAAAGGTGTACGAGCAGTACTTC.

CDR3 nucleotide sequence: TGTGCCTGGTCGGCAGGGACAGGGCGCACAGATACGCAGTATTTT. This sequence encodes CAWSAGTGRTDTQYF. The chain links TRBV30 to TRBJ2-3; 9 nucleotides line up with TRBD1. Germline V gene lookup returns CDR1 GTSNPN and CDR2 SVGIG (reference sequence). The CDR3 length is 15 residues. Losses at the gene ends were 5 bases for V and 1 base for J; bases not matched to a gene: 7.

The chain recombines TRBV7-2 with TRBJ2-2; D uncertain. CDR3 length: 15 amino acids. Trimming removed 0 bases at V and 5 bases at J, with 10 bases between. Germline V gene sequence: CDR1 SGHTA, CDR2 FQGNSA. CDR3 in amino acids: CASSLAPGATGELFF. CDR3 nucleotide sequence: TGTGCCAGCAGCTTAGCGCCAGGTGCAACCGGGGAGCTGTTTTTT. Supplemented by reference TRBV7-2 and TRBJ2-2, the full variable domain reads GAGVSQSPSNKVTEKGKDVELRCDPISGHTALYWYRQSLGQGLEFLIYFQGNSAPDKSGLPSDRFSAERTGGSVSTLTIQRTQQEDSAVYLCASSLAPGATGELFFGEGSRLTVL.

The chain employs TRBV5-1 and TRBJ2-3, with 13 bases identical to TRBD2. V gave up 4 bases and J gave up 4 bases; unmatched junction bases: 6. The CDR3 has 16 amino acids. Germline V gives CDR1 SGHRS, CDR2 YFSETQ. CDR3 region: CASSPGLAGEADTQYF. The DNA of the CDR3 is TGCGCCAGCAGCCCAGGACTAGCGGGAGAAGCAGATACGCAGTATTTT.

This clone came up once. The V call is TRBV29-1, the J call TRBJ2-7; D is possibly TRBD1 (6 bases). Germline lookup yields CDR1 SQVTM and CDR2 ANQGSEA. This CDR3 contains 12 residues. V lost 5 bases and J 0 bases, leaving 8 bases between the germline ends. The CDR3 bases are TGCAGCGTTCTGACAGGCTCCTACGAGCAGTACTTC. Translating it yields CSVLTGSYEQYF.

The J gene is TRBJ2-1, the V gene TRBV7-3; 7 nucleotides align to TRBD2. Trimming took 5 bases from V and 3 from J; bases not matched to a gene: 13. This CDR3 spans 17 amino acids. Per the germline V gene, CDR1 is SGHTA and CDR2 is FQGTGA. CDR3 residues: CASSDTGREENYNEQFF. The CDR3, as DNA: TGTGCCAGCAGCGATACGGGCCGGGAGGAAAACTACAATGAGCAGTTCTTC. The full variable domain, rest sourced from reference TRBV7-3 and TRBJ2-1, is GAGVSQTPSNKVTEKGKYVELRCDPISGHTALYWYRQSLGQGPEFLIYFQGTGAADDSGLPNDRFFAVRPEGSVSTLKIQRTERGDSAVYLCASSDTGREENYNEQFFGPGTRLTVL.

The J gene is TRBJ2-7, the V gene TRBV19; D might be TRBD1 or TRBD2, each matching 6 bases. The CDR3 contains 16 residues. Germline lookup yields CDR1 LNHDA and CDR2 SQIVND (reference sequence). The germline V and J ends were trimmed by 5 bases and 2 bases, with 19 bases remaining between them. Here the CDR3 reads CASSPRGRGTPYEQYF. The CDR3 bases are TGTGCCAGTAGTCCTCGGGGGAGAGGGACACCCTACGAGCAGTACTTC.

The chain carries TRBV2 and TRBJ1-5; TRBD1 might be the D (6 bases). Germline assignment: CDR1 SNHLY and CDR2 FYNNEI. The CDR3 has 18 residues. V lost 0 bases to trimming and J lost 2 bases, with 17 bases between them. The CDR3 sequence: CASSEALRGGRGNQPQHF. For the CDR3, the DNA is TGTGCCAGCAGTGAAGCGCTTCGGGGGGGCAGGGGCAATCAGCCCCAGCATTTT. Complete variable domain (other parts from reference TRBV2 and TRBJ1-5): EPEVTQTPSHQVTQMGQEVILRCVPISNHLYFYWYRQILGQKVEFLVSFYNNEISEKSEIFDDQFSVERPDGSNFTLKIRSTKLEDSAMYFCASSEALRGGRGNQPQHFGDGTRLSIL.

The rearrangement uses TRBV6-1 and TRBJ2-7, with D tentatively TRBD1 or TRBD2 (5 bases each). The CDR3 totals 13 residues. The V and J ends lost 10 bases and 6 bases respectively, with 19 bases between them. Germline CDR1 and CDR2: MNHNS and SASEGT. This CDR3 reads CAIRHGAGLEQYF. The CDR3 DNA follows: TGTGCCATCAGGCACGGGGCAGGGCTCGAGCAGTACTTC.

The chain has TRBV5-1 and TRBJ2-7, with D hard to call. Germline V gene sequence: CDR1 SGHRS, CDR2 YFSETQ. V lost 0 bases and J lost 0, with 10 bases in between. This CDR3 has 15 residues. DNA for the CDR3: TGCGCCAGCAGCTTGGAGGGCCTCCTCTCCTACGAGCAGTACTTC. This encodes CASSLEGLLSYEQYF.

About this clone: Other nucleotide sequences from this sample produce the same CDR3. J is TRBJ1-2 and V is TRBV5-1; D call uncertain. The CDR3 sequence is 13 residues long. The V and J ends lost 4 bases and 5 bases respectively, with 12 bases between them. Germline V gene sequence: CDR1 SGHRS, CDR2 YFSETQ. CDR3 sequence (DNA): TGCGCCAGCAGCCCGGACCGCACTTATGGCTACACCTTC. It translates to CASSPDRTYGYTF. Full variable domain (outside the CDR3, taken from reference TRBV5-1 and TRBJ1-2): KAGVTQTPRYLIKTRGQQVTLSCSPISGHRSVSWYQQTPGQGLQFLFEYFSETQRNKGNFPGRFSGRQFSNSRSEMNVSTLELGDSALYLCASSPDRTYGYTFGSGTRLTVV.